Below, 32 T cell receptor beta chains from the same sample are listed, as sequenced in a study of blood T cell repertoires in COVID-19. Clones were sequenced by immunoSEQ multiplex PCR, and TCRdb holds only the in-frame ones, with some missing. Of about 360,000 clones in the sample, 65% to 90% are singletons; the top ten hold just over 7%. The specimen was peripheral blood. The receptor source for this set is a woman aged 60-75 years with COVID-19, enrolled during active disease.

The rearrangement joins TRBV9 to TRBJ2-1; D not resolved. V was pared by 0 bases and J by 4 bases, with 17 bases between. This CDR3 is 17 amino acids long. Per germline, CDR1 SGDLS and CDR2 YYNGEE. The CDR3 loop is CASSVGVRPGGYNEQFF. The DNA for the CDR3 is TGTGCCAGCAGCGTAGGGGTCAGGCCTGGTGGGTACAATGAGCAGTTCTTC.

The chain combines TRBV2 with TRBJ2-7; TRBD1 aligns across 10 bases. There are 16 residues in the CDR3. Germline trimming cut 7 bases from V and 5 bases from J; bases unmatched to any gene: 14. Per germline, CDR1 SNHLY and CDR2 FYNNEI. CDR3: CASKGPGGQGSHEQYF. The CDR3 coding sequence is TGTGCCAGCAAGGGCCCTGGGGGACAGGGGAGCCACGAGCAGTACTTC. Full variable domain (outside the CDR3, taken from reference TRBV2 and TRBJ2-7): EPEVTQTPSHQVTQMGQEVILRCVPISNHLYFYWYRQILGQKVEFLVSFYNNEISEKSEIFDDQFSVERPDGSNFTLKIRSTKLEDSAMYFCASKGPGGQGSHEQYFGPGTRLTVT.

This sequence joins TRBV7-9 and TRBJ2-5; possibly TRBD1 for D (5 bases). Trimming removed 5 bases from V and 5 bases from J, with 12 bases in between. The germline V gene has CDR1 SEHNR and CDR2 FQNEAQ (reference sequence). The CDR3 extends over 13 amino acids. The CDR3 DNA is TGTGCCAGCAGCCCCAGGGTCCCCGAGACCCAGTACTTC. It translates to CASSPRVPETQYF.

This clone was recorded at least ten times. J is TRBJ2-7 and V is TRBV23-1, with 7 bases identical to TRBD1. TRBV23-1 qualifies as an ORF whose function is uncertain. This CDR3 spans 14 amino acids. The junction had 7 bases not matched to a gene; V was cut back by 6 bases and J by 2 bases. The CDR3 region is CASRSGQTPYEQYF. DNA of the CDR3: TGCGCCAGCAGATCGGGACAGACTCCCTACGAGCAGTACTTC.

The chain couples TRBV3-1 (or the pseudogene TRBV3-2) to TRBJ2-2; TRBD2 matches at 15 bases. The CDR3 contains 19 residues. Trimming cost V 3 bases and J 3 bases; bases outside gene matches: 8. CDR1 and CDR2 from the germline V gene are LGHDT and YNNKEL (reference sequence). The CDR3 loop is CASSHLGLAGGPDTGELFF. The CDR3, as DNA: TGTGCCAGCAGCCACCTCGGACTAGCGGGGGGGCCGGACACCGGGGAGCTGTTTTTT.

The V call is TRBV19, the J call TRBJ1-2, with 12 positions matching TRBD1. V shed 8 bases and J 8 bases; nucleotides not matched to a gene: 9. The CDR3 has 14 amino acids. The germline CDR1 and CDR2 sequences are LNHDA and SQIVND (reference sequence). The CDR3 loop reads CASSPGQGAWGYTF. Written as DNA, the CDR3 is TGTGCCAGTTCCCCGGGACAGGGGGCCTGGGGCTACACCTTC.

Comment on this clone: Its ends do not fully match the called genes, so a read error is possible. CDR3 in DNA: TGTGCCAGCAGCCATGGGCCCACCTATGGCCACACCTTC. Its translation is CASSHGPTYGHTF. The chain is built from TRBV14 and TRBJ1-2; D is unclear. Germline assignment: CDR1 SGHDN and CDR2 FVKESK. The length of the CDR3 is 13 residues. The full variable domain, with the rest looked up from reference TRBV14 and TRBJ1-2, is EAGVTQFPSHSVIEKGQTVTLRCDPISGHDNLYWYRRVMGKEIKFLLHFVKESKQDESGMPNNRFLAERTGGTYSTLKVQPAELEDSGVYFCASSHGPTYGHTFGSGTRLTVV.

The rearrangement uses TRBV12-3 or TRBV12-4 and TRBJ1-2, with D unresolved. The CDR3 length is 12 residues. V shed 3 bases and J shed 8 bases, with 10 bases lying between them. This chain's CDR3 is CASSFAGRGYTF. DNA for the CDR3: TGTGCCAGCAGTTTTGCCGGTCGGGGCTACACCTTC.

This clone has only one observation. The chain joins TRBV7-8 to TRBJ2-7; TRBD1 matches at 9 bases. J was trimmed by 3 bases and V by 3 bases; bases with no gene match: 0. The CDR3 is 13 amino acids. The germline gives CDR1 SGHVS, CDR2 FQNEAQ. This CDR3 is CASSLTGGYEQYF. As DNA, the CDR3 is TGTGCCAGCAGCTTGACAGGGGGCTACGAGCAGTACTTC.

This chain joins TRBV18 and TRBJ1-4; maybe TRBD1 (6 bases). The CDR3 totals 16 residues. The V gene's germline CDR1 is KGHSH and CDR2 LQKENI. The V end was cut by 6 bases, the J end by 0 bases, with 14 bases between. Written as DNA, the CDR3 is TGTGCCAGCTCCGGGGGGACACCAGCAACTAATGAAAAACTGTTTTTT. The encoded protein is CASSGGTPATNEKLFF. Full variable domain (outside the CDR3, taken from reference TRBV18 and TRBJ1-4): NAGVMQNPRHLVRRRGQEARLRCSPMKGHSHVYWYRQLPEEGLKFMVYLQKENIIDESGMPKERFSAEFPKEGPSILRIQQVVRGDSAAYFCASSGGTPATNEKLFFGSGTQLSVL.

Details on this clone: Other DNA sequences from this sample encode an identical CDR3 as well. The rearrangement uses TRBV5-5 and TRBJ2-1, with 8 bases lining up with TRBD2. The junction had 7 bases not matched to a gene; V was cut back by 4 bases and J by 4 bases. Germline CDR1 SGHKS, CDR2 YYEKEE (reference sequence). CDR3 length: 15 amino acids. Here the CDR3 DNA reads TGTGCCAGCAGCCTGAGCGGGGGAGCTTACAATGAGCAGTTCTTC. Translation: CASSLSGGAYNEQFF.

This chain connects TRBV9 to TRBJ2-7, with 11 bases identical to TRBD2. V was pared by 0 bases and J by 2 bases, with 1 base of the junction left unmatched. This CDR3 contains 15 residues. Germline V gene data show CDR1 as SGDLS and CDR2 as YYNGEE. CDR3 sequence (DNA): TGTGCCAGCAGCGTAGGACTAGCGGGGACCTACGAGCAGTACTTC. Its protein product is CASSVGLAGTYEQYF.

The CDR3 reads CASSRMGTGGRIMNTEAFF. In DNA, the CDR3 is TGTGCCAGCAGCCGGATGGGTACGGGGGGCCGGATAATGAACACTGAAGCTTTCTTT. The J gene is TRBJ1-1, the V gene TRBV9, with D perhaps matching TRBD1 (6 bases). Germline V CDR1 and CDR2: SGDLS, YYNGEE. This CDR3 has 19 residues. Trimming removed 4 bases from V and 0 bases from J, with 25 bases in between.

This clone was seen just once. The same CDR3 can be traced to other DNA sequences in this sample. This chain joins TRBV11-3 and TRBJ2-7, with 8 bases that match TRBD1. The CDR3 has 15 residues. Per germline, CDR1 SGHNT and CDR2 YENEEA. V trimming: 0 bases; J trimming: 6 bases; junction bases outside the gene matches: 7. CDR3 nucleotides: TGTGCCAGCAGCTTAGAACAGGGGGGCCTCGGCGAGCAGTACTTC. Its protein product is CASSLEQGGLGEQYF. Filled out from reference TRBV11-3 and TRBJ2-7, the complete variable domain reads EAGVVQSPRYKIIEKKQPVAFWCNPISGHNTLYWYLQNLGQGPELLIRYENEEAVDDSQLPKDRFSAERLKGVDSTLKIQPAELGDSAVYLCASSLEQGGLGEQYFGPGTRLTVT.

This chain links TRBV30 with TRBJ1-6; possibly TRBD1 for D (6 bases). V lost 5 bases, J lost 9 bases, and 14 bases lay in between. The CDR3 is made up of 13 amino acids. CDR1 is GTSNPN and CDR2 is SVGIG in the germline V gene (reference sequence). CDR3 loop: CAWGGAWGSPLHF. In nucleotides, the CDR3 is TGTGCCTGGGGGGGGGCCTGGGGTTCACCCCTCCACTTT. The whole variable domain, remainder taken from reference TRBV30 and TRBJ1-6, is SQTIHQWPATLVQPVGSPLSLECTVEGTSNPNLYWYRQAAGRGLQLLFYSVGIGQISSEVPQNLSASRPQDRQFILSSKKLLLSDSGFYLCAWGGAWGSPLHFGNGTRLTVT.

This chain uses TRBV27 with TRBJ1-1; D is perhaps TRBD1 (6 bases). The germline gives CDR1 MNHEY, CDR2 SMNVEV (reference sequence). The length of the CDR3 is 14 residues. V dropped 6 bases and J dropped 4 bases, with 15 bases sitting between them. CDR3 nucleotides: TGTGCCAGCAGCCCCGGGGGGGCGGGCACTGAAGCTTTCTTT. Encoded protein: CASSPGGAGTEAFF.

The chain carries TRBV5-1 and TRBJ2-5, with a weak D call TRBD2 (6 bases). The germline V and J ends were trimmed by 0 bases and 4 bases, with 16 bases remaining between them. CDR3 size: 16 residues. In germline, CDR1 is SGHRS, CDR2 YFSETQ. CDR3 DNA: TGCGCCAGCAGCTTGGCCCTAAGGGGAGGCGTAGAGACCCAGTACTTC. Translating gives CASSLALRGGVETQYF.

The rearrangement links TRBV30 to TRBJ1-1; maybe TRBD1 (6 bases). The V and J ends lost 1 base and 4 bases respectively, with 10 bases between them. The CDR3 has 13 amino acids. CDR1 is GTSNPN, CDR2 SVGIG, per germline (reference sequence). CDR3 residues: CAWSGQVSTEAFF. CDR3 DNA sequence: TGTGCCTGGAGTGGACAGGTTTCCACTGAAGCTTTCTTT.

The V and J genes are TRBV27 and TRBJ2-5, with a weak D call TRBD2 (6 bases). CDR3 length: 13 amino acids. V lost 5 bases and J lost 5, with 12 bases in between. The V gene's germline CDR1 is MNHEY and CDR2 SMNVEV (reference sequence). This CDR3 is CASSVPGGETQYF. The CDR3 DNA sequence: TGTGCCAGCAGTGTTCCTGGGGGGGAGACCCAGTACTTC.

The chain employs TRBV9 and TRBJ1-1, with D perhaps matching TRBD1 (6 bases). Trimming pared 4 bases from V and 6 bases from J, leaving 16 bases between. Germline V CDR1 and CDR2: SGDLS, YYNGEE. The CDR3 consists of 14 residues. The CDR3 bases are TGTGCCAGCAGCCCACCCCCCTGGGGGCCTGAAGCTTTCTTT. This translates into CASSPPPWGPEAFF.

The CDR3 DNA follows: TGTGCCAGCAGGCCGGGACTAGGGGCCTACGAGCAGTACTTC. Translated, it gives CASRPGLGAYEQYF. The chain recombines TRBV7-2 with TRBJ2-7, with 8 positions matching TRBD2. Germline V gene sequence: CDR1 SGHTA, CDR2 FQGNSA. The CDR3 consists of 14 residues. Trimming cost V 6 bases and J 2 bases; bases outside gene matches: 6. Looking up the rest from reference TRBV7-2 and TRBJ2-7 gives the full variable domain: GAGVSQSPSNKVTEKGKDVELRCDPISGHTALYWYRQSLGQGLEFLIYFQGNSAPDKSGLPSDRFSAERTGGSVSTLTIQRTQQEDSAVYLCASRPGLGAYEQYFGPGTRLTVT.

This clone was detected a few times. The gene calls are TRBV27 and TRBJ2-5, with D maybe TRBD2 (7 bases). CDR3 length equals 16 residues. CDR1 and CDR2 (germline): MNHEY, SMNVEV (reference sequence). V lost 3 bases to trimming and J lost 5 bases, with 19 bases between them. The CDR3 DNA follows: TGTGCCAGCAGTTTGGAAGTAGGGGGGGCGAGGGAGACCCAGTACTTC. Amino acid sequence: CASSLEVGGARETQYF.

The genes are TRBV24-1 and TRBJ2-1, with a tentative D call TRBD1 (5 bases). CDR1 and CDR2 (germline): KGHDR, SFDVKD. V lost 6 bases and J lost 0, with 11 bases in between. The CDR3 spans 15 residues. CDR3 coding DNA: TGTGCCACCAGTCAGGGCGTGAGCTCCTACAATGAGCAGTTCTTC. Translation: CATSQGVSSYNEQFF.

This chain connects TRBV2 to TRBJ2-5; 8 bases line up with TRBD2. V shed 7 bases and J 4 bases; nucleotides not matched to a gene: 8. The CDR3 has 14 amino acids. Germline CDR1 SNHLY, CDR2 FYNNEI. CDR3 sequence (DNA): TGTGCCAGCACGGGGGGGCTAGCTACAGAGACCCAGTACTTC. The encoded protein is CASTGGLATETQYF. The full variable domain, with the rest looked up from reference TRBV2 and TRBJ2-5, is EPEVTQTPSHQVTQMGQEVILRCVPISNHLYFYWYRQILGQKVEFLVSFYNNEISEKSEIFDDQFSVERPDGSNFTLKIRSTKLEDSAMYFCASTGGLATETQYFGPGTRLLVL.

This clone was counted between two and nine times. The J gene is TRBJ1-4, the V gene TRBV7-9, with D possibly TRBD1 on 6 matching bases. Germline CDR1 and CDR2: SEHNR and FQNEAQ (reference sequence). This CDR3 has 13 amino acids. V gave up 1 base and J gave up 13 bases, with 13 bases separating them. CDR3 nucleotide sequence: TGTGCCAGCAGCTTAGGTCCTACGACAGGACTGTTTTTT. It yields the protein CASSLGPTTGLFF.

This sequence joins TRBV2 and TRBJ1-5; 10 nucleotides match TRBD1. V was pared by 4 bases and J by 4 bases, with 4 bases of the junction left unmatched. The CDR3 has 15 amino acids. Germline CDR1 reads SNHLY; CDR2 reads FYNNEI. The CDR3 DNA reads TGTGCCAGCAGTGTGGAGGGACAGGGGAATCAGCCCCAGCATTTT. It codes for CASSVEGQGNQPQHF.

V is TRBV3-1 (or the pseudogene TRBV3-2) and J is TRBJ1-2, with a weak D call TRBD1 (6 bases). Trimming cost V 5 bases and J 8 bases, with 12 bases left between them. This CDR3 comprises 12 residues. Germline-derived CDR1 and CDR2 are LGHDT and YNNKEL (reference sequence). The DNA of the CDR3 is TGTGCCAGCAGCTCTCAGGGGCACGGCTACACCTTC. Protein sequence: CASSSQGHGYTF.

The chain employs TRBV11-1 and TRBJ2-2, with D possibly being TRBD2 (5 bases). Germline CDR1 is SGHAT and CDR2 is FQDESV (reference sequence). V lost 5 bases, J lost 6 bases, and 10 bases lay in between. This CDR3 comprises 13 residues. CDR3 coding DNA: TGTGCCAGCAGCCCCCAAGCGGCCGGGGAGCTGTTTTTT. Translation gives CASSPQAAGELFF.

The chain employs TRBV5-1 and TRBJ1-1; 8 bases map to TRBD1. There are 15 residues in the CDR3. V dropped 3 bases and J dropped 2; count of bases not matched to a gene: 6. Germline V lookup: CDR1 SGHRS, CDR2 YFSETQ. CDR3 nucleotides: TGCGCCAGCAGCTACAGGGGGAGGTCTAACACTGAAGCTTTCTTT. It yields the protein CASSYRGRSNTEAFF.

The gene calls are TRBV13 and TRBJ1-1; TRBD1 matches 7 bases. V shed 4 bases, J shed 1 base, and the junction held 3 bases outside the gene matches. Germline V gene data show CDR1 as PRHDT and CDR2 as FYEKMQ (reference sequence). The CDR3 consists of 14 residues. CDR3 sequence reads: CASSSHRGNTEAFF. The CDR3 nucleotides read TGTGCCAGCAGCTCCCACAGGGGGAACACTGAAGCTTTCTTT.

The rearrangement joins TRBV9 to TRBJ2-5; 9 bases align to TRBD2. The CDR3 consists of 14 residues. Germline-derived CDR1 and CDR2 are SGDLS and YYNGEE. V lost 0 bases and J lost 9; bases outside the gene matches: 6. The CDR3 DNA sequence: TGTGCCAGCAGCGTAGGCTCTAGCGGGGTAGCCCAGTACTTC. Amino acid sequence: CASSVGSSGVAQYF.

Here the CDR3 DNA reads TGCAGTGCCAGTACAGGGGGGGCCTACGAGCAGTACTTC. This gives the protein CSASTGGAYEQYF. The V and J genes are TRBV20-1 and TRBJ2-7; tentative D call: TRBD1 (8 bases). Trimming took off 6 bases at V and 2 bases at J, with 14 bases between the two ends. This CDR3 is 13 amino acids long. Germline CDR1 DFQATT, CDR2 SNEGSKA (reference sequence).